A single sample is the source of the 16 T cell receptor beta chains below, sequenced in a study of breast tumors, draining lymph nodes, adjacent tissues. Each CDR3 protein is one row after TCRdb ran MiXCR on the multiplex PCR reads. The sample shows under 350,000 distinct CDR3 sequences, under 35% of them seen only once. Breast cancer patients provided tissue from their axillary draining lymph nodes. Sequenced: axillary lymph node tissue. The receptor set was obtained from a female donor with breast cancer. Some clones in this sample may be carry-over from other donors' samples.

This clonotype was picked up a small number of times. A read error is possible here, since a much larger clone lies one base away. This chain connects TRBV5-6 to TRBJ2-5; D not certain. V gave up 3 bases and J gave up 5 bases, with 17 bases separating them. This CDR3 contains 15 residues. Germline V gene lookup returns CDR1 SGHDT and CDR2 YYEEEE. The CDR3 nucleotides read TGTGCCAGCAGCTCAGGTAGAGCATATTCGGAGACCCAGTACTTC. Residues: CASSSGRAYSETQYF.

This clonotype was counted many times. The gene calls are TRBV6-5 and TRBJ1-5; weak D call: TRBD1 (5 bases). The germline V gene encodes CDR1 MNHEY and CDR2 SVGAGI. V gave up 6 bases and J gave up 1 base, with 13 bases separating them. This CDR3 spans 15 amino acids. The CDR3 region is CASRTQWDSNQPQHF. The CDR3 bases are TGTGCCAGCAGAACTCAGTGGGACAGCAATCAGCCCCAGCATTTT.

The chain joins TRBV10-3 to TRBJ1-3, with D possibly being TRBD1 (5 bases). With 6 bases removed from V and 2 bases from J, the gap between germline ends came to 5 bases. Germline V gene sequence: CDR1 ENHRY, CDR2 SYGVKD. This CDR3 is 12 amino acids long. The CDR3 coding sequence is TGTGCCATCAGGGGGGCTGGAAACACCATATATTTT. It specifies CAIRGAGNTIYF.

This clonotype appeared many times. The V and J genes are TRBV20-1 and TRBJ2-7; D is perhaps TRBD1 (6 bases). The germline CDR1 and CDR2 sequences are DFQATT and SNEGSKA (reference sequence). The CDR3 spans 14 residues. Trimming shortened V by 1 base and J by 1 base, and 11 bases separated the two germline ends. CDR3 protein: CSARGDRRSYEQYF. CDR3 nucleotides: TGCAGTGCTAGAGGAGACAGGAGGTCCTACGAGCAGTACTTC.

V gene TRBV7-9 combines with J gene TRBJ1-2; 9 nucleotides match TRBD1. V lost 9 bases, J lost 8 bases, and 10 bases stayed unmatched. The CDR3 extends over 13 amino acids. CDR1 and CDR2 from the germline V gene are SEHNR and FQNEAQ (reference sequence). CDR3 sequence reads: CASSMGQGLGYTF. CDR3 DNA sequence: TGTGCCAGTAGTATGGGACAGGGTCTCGGCTACACCTTC.

V gene TRBV28 combines with J gene TRBJ1-5; the D is unclear. Germline V gives CDR1 MDHEN, CDR2 SYDVKM. Trimming took off 6 bases at V and 3 bases at J, with 9 bases between the two ends. CDR3 length equals 13 residues. The CDR3 bases are TGTGCCAGCAGGGAGGTGGACAATCAGCCCCAGCATTTT. Translating it yields CASREVDNQPQHF.

As to this clonotype: A much larger clone lies one base from this, so it may be a read error. The rearrangement joins TRBV20-1 to TRBJ2-5; D ambiguous. CDR1 is DFQATT, CDR2 SNEGSKA, per germline (reference sequence). This CDR3 is 11 amino acids long. CDR3 sequence: CSASPENEQSF. CDR3 bases: TGCAGTGCCAGTCCCGAAAACGAGCAGTCCTTC.

This clonotype occurred once. J is TRBJ2-2 and V is TRBV7-2; TRBD1 matches at 7 bases. CDR3 length: 20 residues. In germline, CDR1 is SGHTA, CDR2 FQGNSA. After removal of 1 base from V and 3 bases from J, the junction contained 17 bases not matched to a gene. The CDR3 DNA follows: TGTGCCAGCAGCTTAGAATGGGGGCTCGGACAGGCCCCGCACACCGGGGAGCTGTTTTTT. It encodes CASSLEWGLGQAPHTGELFF. Full variable domain (outside the CDR3, taken from reference TRBV7-2 and TRBJ2-2): GAGVSQSPSNKVTEKGKDVELRCDPISGHTALYWYRQSLGQGLEFLIYFQGNSAPDKSGLPSDRFSAERTGGSVSTLTIQRTQQEDSAVYLCASSLEWGLGQAPHTGELFFGEGSRLTVL.

The table lists this clonotype with many counts. The V call is TRBV7-2, the J call TRBJ2-7; the D gene could be TRBD1 or TRBD2 (5 bases each). Germline V lookup: CDR1 SGHTA, CDR2 FQGNSA. Between the trimmed V and J ends, which lost 0 bases and 4 bases, there was a span of 10 bases. This CDR3 region has 14 residues. CDR3 protein: CASSLASEGYEQYF. CDR3 DNA: TGTGCCAGCAGCTTAGCAAGTGAGGGGTACGAGCAGTACTTC.

CDR3: CASSLRGPSTDTQYF. The DNA of the CDR3 is TGTGCCAGCAGCTTGCGAGGACCCAGCACAGATACGCAGTATTTT. The V gene is TRBV5-6, the J gene TRBJ2-3; D is uncertain. The germline gives CDR1 SGHDT, CDR2 YYEEEE. The germline V and J ends were trimmed by 1 base and 0 bases, with 9 bases remaining between them. CDR3 length: 15 residues.

This clonotype has at least ten counts. The J gene is TRBJ2-1, the V gene TRBV24-1; D ambiguous. The V end was cut by 4 bases, the J end by 3 bases, with 6 bases between. There are 13 residues in the CDR3. CDR1 is KGHDR, CDR2 SFDVKD, per germline. Here the CDR3 DNA reads TGTGCCACCAGTGACAGGATCTACAATGAGCAGTTCTTC. The encoded protein is CATSDRIYNEQFF.

This clonotype was observed many times. The chain couples TRBV20-1 to TRBJ2-7, with D tentatively TRBD2 (6 bases). The CDR3 length is 14 residues. Germline CDR1 is DFQATT and CDR2 is SNEGSKA (reference sequence). With 6 bases removed from V and 0 bases from J, the gap between germline ends came to 15 bases. The CDR3 loop is CSASGGTYSYEQYF. The CDR3 DNA reads as TGCAGTGCCAGTGGGGGGACTTACTCCTACGAGCAGTACTTC.

This clonotype was found many times. The chain carries TRBV5-5 and TRBJ2-1; 8 nucleotides agree with TRBD1. The V and J ends lost 1 base and 6 bases, in that order; junction bases with no gene match: 18. This CDR3 spans 19 amino acids. The germline V gene encodes CDR1 SGHKS and CDR2 YYEKEE (reference sequence). This CDR3 reads CASSLFGTGKKSLLNEQFF. The CDR3 DNA follows: TGTGCCAGCAGCTTGTTCGGGACAGGAAAGAAAAGCTTACTCAATGAGCAGTTCTTC.

This clonotype was detected ten times or more. This chain joins TRBV15 and TRBJ1-2; no reliable D call. V lost 1 base and J lost 3, with 12 bases in between. The CDR3 totals 15 residues. From germline, CDR1 is LNHNV and CDR2 YYDKDF (reference sequence). CDR3 protein: CATSRVGDPYYGYTF. In DNA, the CDR3 is TGTGCCACCAGCAGAGTGGGCGACCCCTACTATGGCTACACCTTC.

This clonotype was found a few times. The chain uses TRBV6-6 and TRBJ2-3, with 8 nucleotides matching TRBD2. The V and J ends lost 2 bases and 6 bases, in that order; junction bases with no gene match: 10. Germline V lookup: CDR1 MNHNY, CDR2 SVGAGI (reference sequence). The CDR3 has 16 amino acids. CDR3 sequence reads: CASSYALAGMLDTQYF. As DNA, the CDR3 is TGTGCCAGCAGTTACGCCTTAGCGGGAATGTTGGATACGCAGTATTTT.

To note about this clonotype: It is unclear where the CDR3 begins or ends on the DNA, so no DNA is shown, and the CDR3 is as TCRdb lists it. The J gene is TRBJ1-4, the V gene TRBV24-1; the table's D gene call, TRBD1, was not cross checked with the DNA. The CDR3 is made up of 22 amino acids, end residues included. Germline V gene sequence: CDR1 KGHDR, CDR2 SFDVKD. The CDR3 loop is CATSSPGQGYNEQFFGPGKLFF.